Here is one T cell receptor beta chain with its context. The sample comes from a study of blood T cell repertoires in COVID-19. As for the study in general: Sample material is recorded as cDNA or gDNA derived from T cells, B-cell-depleted T cells, or PBMCs.

Profiled with immunoSEQ multiplex PCR; TCRdb holds only in-frame clones, not every one. Among 29,000 or so clones, approximately 88% were seen once, and the ten largest hold about 10%. There are 15 residues in the CDR3. Germline CDR1 SGHRS, CDR2 YFSETQ. The V gene end was trimmed by 4 bases and the J gene end by 7 bases; junction bases not matched to a gene: 7. The source of this sequence is an elderly man with active COVID-19. Sequenced material: peripheral blood. J is TRBJ1-4 and V is TRBV5-1; 10 bases match TRBD1. CDR3 residues: CASSPAGTGVEKLFF. CDR3 bases: TGCGCCAGCAGCCCCGCCGGGACAGGGGTTGAAAAACTGTTTTTT.